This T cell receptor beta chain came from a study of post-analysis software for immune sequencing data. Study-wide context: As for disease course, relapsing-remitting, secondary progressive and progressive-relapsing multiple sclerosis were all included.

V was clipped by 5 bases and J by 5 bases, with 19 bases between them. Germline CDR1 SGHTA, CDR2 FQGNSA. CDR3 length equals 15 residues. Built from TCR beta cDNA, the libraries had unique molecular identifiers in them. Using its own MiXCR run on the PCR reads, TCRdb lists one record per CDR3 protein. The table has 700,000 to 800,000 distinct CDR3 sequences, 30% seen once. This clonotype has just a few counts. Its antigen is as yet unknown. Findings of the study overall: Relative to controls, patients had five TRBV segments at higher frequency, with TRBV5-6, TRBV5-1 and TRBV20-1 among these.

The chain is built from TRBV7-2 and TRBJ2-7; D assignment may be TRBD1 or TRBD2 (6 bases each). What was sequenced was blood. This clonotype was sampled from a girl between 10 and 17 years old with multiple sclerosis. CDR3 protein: CASSPSAEGGDEQYF. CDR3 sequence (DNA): TGTGCCAGCAGCCCTAGTGCGGAGGGGGGAGACGAGCAGTACTTC.